Below are 20 T cell receptor beta chains sequenced from a single sample in a study of PD-L1 blockade in urothelial cancer. The method was immunoSEQ multiplex PCR; TCRdb's version includes in-frame clones alone and lacks a portion of them. The data show more than 35,000 clones, about 89% seen once. Time point of the sample: pretreatment peripheral blood. Material: PBMCs, obtained around atezolizumab (anti-PD-L1) treatment. Receptors originate from a woman aged 60-75 years with urothelial cancer.

This clone has only one observation. The rearrangement joins TRBV29-1 to TRBJ2-7; D not resolved. The ends were cut back, 1 base at V and 0 bases at J, with 10 bases in the middle. CDR1 and CDR2 (germline): SQVTM, ANQGSEA. The CDR3 covers 14 residues. The CDR3 DNA reads TGCAGCGTTGAAGGGCTTGAGGCCTCCTACGAGCAGTACTTC. Translation: CSVEGLEASYEQYF.

This clone appeared a single time. This sequence joins TRBV19 and TRBJ1-1, with TRBD1 as a possible D gene (5 bases). The V end was cut by 5 bases, the J end by 3 bases, with 13 bases between. The germline V gene encodes CDR1 LNHDA and CDR2 SQIVND (reference sequence). The CDR3 totals 14 residues. As DNA, the CDR3 is TGTGCCAGTAGTCCTCCACTCAGGGACACTGAAGCTTTCTTT. Translated: CASSPPLRDTEAFF.

The V call is TRBV27, the J call TRBJ1-2, with TRBD1 matching 7 bases. The CDR3 sequence is 14 residues long. The germline V gene encodes CDR1 MNHEY and CDR2 SMNVEV (reference sequence). Trimming at V came to 8 bases and at J to 1 base, leaving 7 bases not matched to a gene. Here the CDR3 reads CASCRTGGNYGYTF. The CDR3 DNA reads TGTGCCAGCTGCCGGACAGGCGGTAACTATGGCTACACCTTC.

V and J are TRBV29-1 and TRBJ2-1; D gene uncertain. CDR3 size: 12 residues. Germline values: CDR1 SQVTM, CDR2 ANQGSEA. With 3 bases removed from V and 7 bases from J, the gap between germline ends came to 10 bases. CDR3 DNA: TGCAGCGTTGATCCATCGCGAAATGAGCAGTTCTTC. It is translated as CSVDPSRNEQFF.

This clone has only a few counts. The chain links TRBV28 to TRBJ1-1, with 7 bases aligning to TRBD1. Looked up from germline, CDR1 is MDHEN and CDR2 is SYDVKM. V lost 10 bases to trimming and J lost 7 bases; unmatched junction nucleotides: 6. This CDR3 has 11 residues. CDR3 sequence reads: CAIVGQNEAFF. In nucleotides, the CDR3 is TGTGCCATCGTGGGACAGAATGAAGCTTTCTTT. The complete variable domain, with remaining parts taken from reference TRBV28 and TRBJ1-1, reads DVKVTQSSRYLVKRTGEKVFLECVQDMDHENMFWYRQDPGLGLRLIYFSYDVKMKEKGDIPEGYSVSREKKERFSLILESASTNQTSMYLCAIVGQNEAFFGQGTRLTVV.

This chain uses TRBV5-5 with TRBJ2-1; D unresolved. This CDR3 is built from 15 residues. V was trimmed by 3 bases and J by 0 bases, leaving 10 bases between them. Per germline, CDR1 SGHKS and CDR2 YYEKEE (reference sequence). CDR3 DNA: TGTGCCAGCAGCTATAGTTCTAGCTCCTACAATGAGCAGTTCTTC. It codes for CASSYSSSSYNEQFF.

This chain connects TRBV11-2 to TRBJ1-2, with 8 bases that match TRBD1. CDR1 is SGHAT and CDR2 is FQNNGV in the germline V gene. The V segment lost 2 bases and the J segment 3 bases; nucleotides outside the gene matches: 11. This CDR3 is 17 amino acids long. The CDR3 DNA sequence: TGTGCCAGCAGCTTATTGCACCAGGGGGCTATTGACTATGGCTACACCTTC. It yields the protein CASSLLHQGAIDYGYTF.

The chain uses TRBV5-4 and TRBJ2-1, with 9 bases aligning to TRBD2. V shed 4 bases, J shed 8 bases, and the junction held 10 bases outside the gene matches. In germline, CDR1 is SGHNT, CDR2 YYREEE (reference sequence). This CDR3 contains 15 residues. CDR3 in DNA: TGTGCCAGCAGCACATATAGCGGGAGAAACGATGAGCAGTTCTTC. It is translated as CASSTYSGRNDEQFF.

The CDR3 coding sequence is TGTGCCAGCTCACCGCCCCAGGGATACTATGGCTACACCTTC. It is translated as CASSPPQGYYGYTF. J is TRBJ1-2 and V is TRBV18; weak D call: TRBD1 (5 bases). The V end was cut by 3 bases, the J end by 3 bases, with 11 bases between. Germline V lookup: CDR1 KGHSH, CDR2 LQKENI. The CDR3 runs 14 residues.

The chain has TRBV5-3 and TRBJ1-2; the match to TRBD1 covers 8 bases. TRBV5-3 is an ORF for which the function is uncertain. The trim removed 3 bases at V and 4 bases at J, leaving 2 bases unmatched. This CDR3 has 13 residues. CDR3 sequence: CARSSDRGYGYTF. The CDR3 coding sequence is TGTGCCAGAAGCTCCGACAGGGGCTATGGCTACACCTTC.

The chain recombines TRBV6-1 with TRBJ1-4; 9 bases are a match to TRBD1. The CDR3 is 14 residues long. Germline trimming cut 6 bases from V and 8 bases from J; bases unmatched to any gene: 7. CDR1 and CDR2 from the germline V gene are MNHNS and SASEGT. CDR3 DNA sequence: TGTGCCAGCAGCACAGGGGGCACGGAGGAAAAACTGTTTTTT. It is translated as CASSTGGTEEKLFF.

V gene TRBV28 combines with J gene TRBJ2-1; D might be TRBD1 (5 bases). The CDR3 runs 16 residues. The ends were cut back, 6 bases at V and 5 bases at J, with 20 bases in the middle. CDR1 MDHEN and CDR2 SYDVKM come from the germline V gene. The CDR3 spells CASRPRGATLNNEQFF. The CDR3 region has the DNA TGTGCCAGCAGGCCTCGTGGGGCGACCCTAAACAATGAGCAGTTCTTC. The full variable domain, with the rest looked up from reference TRBV28 and TRBJ2-1, is DVKVTQSSRYLVKRTGEKVFLECVQDMDHENMFWYRQDPGLGLRLIYFSYDVKMKEKGDIPEGYSVSREKKERFSLILESASTNQTSMYLCASRPRGATLNNEQFFGPGTRLTVL.

DNA for the CDR3: TGTGCCAGAAGCTTGGGGCCCCAGGTGAACACTGAAGCTTTCTTT. This gives the protein CARSLGPQVNTEAFF. The chain combines TRBV5-3 with TRBJ1-1; D call uncertain. TRBV5-3 is filed as an ORF, its function uncertain. Trimming removed 0 bases at V and 0 bases at J, with 9 bases between. CDR3 size: 15 residues.

V is TRBV5-1 and J is TRBJ2-7; 10 nucleotides align to TRBD1. Trimming removed 0 bases from V and 6 bases from J; junction bases left unmatched: 3. The CDR3 is 14 residues long. Germline loops: CDR1 SGHRS, CDR2 YFSETQ. The CDR3 region is CASSLGGQGLEQYF. As DNA, the CDR3 is TGCGCCAGCAGCTTGGGGGGACAGGGGCTCGAGCAGTACTTC.

This chain joins TRBV5-4 and TRBJ1-2; D is uncertain. V lost 0 bases and J 0 bases, leaving 15 bases between the germline ends. CDR3 size: 17 residues. CDR1 is SGHNT and CDR2 is YYREEE in the germline V gene (reference sequence). CDR3 protein: CASSLGGGVFTNYGYTF. The CDR3 DNA reads as TGTGCCAGCAGCTTGGGTGGCGGAGTTTTCACTAACTATGGCTACACCTTC. Complete variable domain (other parts from reference TRBV5-4 and TRBJ1-2): ETGVTQSPTHLIKTRGQQVTLRCSSQSGHNTVSWYQQALGQGPQFIFQYYREEENGRGNFPPRFSGLQFPNYSSELNVNALELDDSALYLCASSLGGGVFTNYGYTFGSGTRLTVV.

The gene calls are TRBV29-1 and TRBJ2-5; the D gene is possibly TRBD1 (6 bases). This CDR3 is 14 amino acids long. The germline V gene encodes CDR1 SQVTM and CDR2 ANQGSEA. Trimming removed 8 bases at V and 5 bases at J, with 21 bases between. The CDR3 DNA reads TGCAGCCCGAACGAACAGGGAAAGGAGGAGACCCAGTACTTC. Its protein is CSPNEQGKEETQYF.

The V call is TRBV5-1, the J call TRBJ1-5, with no clear D. The germline V gene encodes CDR1 SGHRS and CDR2 YFSETQ. The V and J ends lost 0 bases and 6 bases respectively, with 7 bases between them. There are 13 residues in the CDR3. The CDR3 DNA sequence: TGCGCCAGCAGCTTGGCACCGGGTCAGCCCCAGCATTTT. Its protein product is CASSLAPGQPQHF.

The chain combines TRBV4-1 with TRBJ1-5; D remains ambiguous. V lost 0 bases and J lost 0, with 18 bases in between. The CDR3 spans 19 residues. Germline V gene lookup returns CDR1 MGHRA and CDR2 YSYEKL. The chain's CDR3 is CASSQDYRSPLISNQPQHF. The CDR3 DNA sequence: TGCGCCAGCAGCCAAGACTACAGATCCCCTCTCATTAGCAATCAGCCCCAGCATTTT.

This clone occurred once. The chain employs TRBV9 and TRBJ2-2, with no clear D. Germline V gene sequence: CDR1 SGDLS, CDR2 YYNGEE. The germline V and J ends were trimmed by 0 bases and 7 bases, with 13 bases remaining between them. The CDR3 spans 15 residues. This CDR3 reads CASSVVQTRRGELFF. The CDR3 DNA reads as TGTGCCAGCAGCGTAGTTCAGACGAGGCGCGGGGAGCTGTTTTTT. Complete variable domain (other parts from reference TRBV9 and TRBJ2-2): DSGVTQTPKHLITATGQRVTLRCSPRSGDLSVYWYQQSLDQGLQFLIQYYNGEERAKGNILERFSAQQFPDLHSELNLSSLELGDSALYFCASSVVQTRRGELFFGEGSRLTVL.

The chain uses TRBV13 and TRBJ2-1; 8 bases agree with TRBD1. Germline CDR1 PRHDT, CDR2 FYEKMQ (reference sequence). The CDR3 contains 14 residues. V gave up 6 bases and J gave up 12 bases; unmatched junction bases: 13. This chain's CDR3 is CASSPGTGPDRQFF. CDR3 nucleotide sequence: TGTGCCAGCAGTCCCGGGACAGGCCCGGACAGGCAGTTCTTC.